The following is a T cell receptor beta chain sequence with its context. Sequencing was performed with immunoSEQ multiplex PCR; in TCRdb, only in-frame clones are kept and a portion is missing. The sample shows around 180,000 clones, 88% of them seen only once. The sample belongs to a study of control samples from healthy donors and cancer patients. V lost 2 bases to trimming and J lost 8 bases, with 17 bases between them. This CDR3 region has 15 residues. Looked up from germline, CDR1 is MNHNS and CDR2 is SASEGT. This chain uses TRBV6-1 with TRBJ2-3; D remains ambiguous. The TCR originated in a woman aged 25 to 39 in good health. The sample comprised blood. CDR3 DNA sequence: TGTGCCAGCAGTGAACCTACAAGCAGCTCCGCTACGCAGTATTTT. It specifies CASSEPTSSSATQYF.